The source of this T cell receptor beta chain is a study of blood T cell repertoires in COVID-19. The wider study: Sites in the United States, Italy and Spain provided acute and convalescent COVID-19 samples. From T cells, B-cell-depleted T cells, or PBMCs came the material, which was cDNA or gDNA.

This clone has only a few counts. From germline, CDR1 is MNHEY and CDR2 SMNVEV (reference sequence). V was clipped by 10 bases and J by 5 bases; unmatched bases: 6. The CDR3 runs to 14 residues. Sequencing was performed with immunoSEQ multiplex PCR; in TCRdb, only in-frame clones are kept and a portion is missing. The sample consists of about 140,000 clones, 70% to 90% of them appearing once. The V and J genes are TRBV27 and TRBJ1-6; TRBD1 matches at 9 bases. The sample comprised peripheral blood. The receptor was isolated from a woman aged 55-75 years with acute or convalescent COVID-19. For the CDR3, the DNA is TGTGCCAACACGGGACAGGGAAATAATTCACCCCTCCACTTT. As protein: CANTGQGNNSPLHF.